One sample yielded the 14 T cell receptor beta chains listed below, sequenced in a study of cytomegalovirus exposure and HLA in healthy donors. The PCR made use of 60 Vbeta and 13 Jbeta primers. Profiling relied on immunoSEQ multiplex PCR, and the TCRdb table lists in-frame clones only, not all of them. The listing contains more than 50,000 clones. The source material was PBMCs. These TCRs come from a man between 18 and 35 years old in good health and CMV-seropositive.

The V call is TRBV18, the J call TRBJ1-5; D not certain. V dropped 3 bases and J dropped 4 bases, with 7 bases sitting between them. The CDR3 spans 13 residues. Per germline, CDR1 KGHSH and CDR2 LQKENI. The chain's CDR3 is CASSPEGNQPQHF. The CDR3 DNA follows: TGTGCCAGCTCACCGGAGGGTAATCAGCCCCAGCATTTT.

CDR3 residues: CASSRPEGLTGQHFYGYTF. The CDR3 DNA is TGTGCCAGCAGTCGTCCCGAGGGGCTAACAGGGCAGCACTTCTATGGCTACACCTTC. This chain links TRBV28 with TRBJ1-2, with D perhaps matching TRBD1 (6 bases). CDR1 MDHEN and CDR2 SYDVKM come from the germline V gene. The CDR3 covers 19 residues. V was clipped by 5 bases and J by 4 bases, with 29 bases between them.

Here the CDR3 DNA reads TGCGCCAGCAGCCCGGCGGCTAGCGGGAGCTCGCTGTTCATGGAGACCCAGTACTTC. It specifies CASSPAASGSSLFMETQYF. The rearrangement uses TRBV5-1 and TRBJ2-5, with TRBD2 matching 10 bases. Germline trimming cut 4 bases from V and 5 bases from J; bases unmatched to any gene: 20. The germline CDR1 and CDR2 sequences are SGHRS and YFSETQ. The CDR3 has 19 amino acids.

The chain uses TRBV29-1 and TRBJ2-3, with TRBD1 as a possible D gene (6 bases). This CDR3 has 15 residues. Germline CDR1 is SQVTM and CDR2 is ANQGSEA. Trimming removed 6 bases from V and 0 bases from J, with 16 bases in between. CDR3 sequence: CSVGMDSTSTDTQYF. The CDR3 DNA reads TGCAGCGTGGGGATGGACAGTACTAGCACAGATACGCAGTATTTT.

The chain uses TRBV9 and TRBJ2-5; weak D call: TRBD1 (7 bases). The germline CDR1 and CDR2 sequences are SGDLS and YYNGEE. This CDR3 is built from 13 residues. V lost 0 bases and J 6 bases, leaving 9 bases between the germline ends. The CDR3 DNA follows: TGTGCCAGCAGCGTAGGGAGGGGGCAGACCCAGTACTTC. It specifies CASSVGRGQTQYF.

This sequence joins TRBV27 and TRBJ1-5; TRBD1 might be the D (6 bases). CDR3 size: 16 residues. CDR1 and CDR2 (germline): MNHEY, SMNVEV (reference sequence). Trimming stripped 6 bases from V and 7 bases from J, with 22 bases between. The CDR3 DNA is TGTGCCAGCAGCCCACACAAGGGACAATTGCACCAGCCCCAGCATTTT. Translated, it gives CASSPHKGQLHQPQHF.

On this clone itself: The same CDR3 can be traced to other DNA sequences in this sample. For the CDR3, the DNA is TGTGCCAGCAGCTTAGCGGCCGGAGGCAATGAGCAGTTCTTC. Amino acid sequence: CASSLAAGGNEQFF. V usage is TRBV7-9 and J usage is TRBJ2-1; D is perhaps TRBD2 (5 bases). CDR3 size: 14 residues. Trimming stripped 0 bases from V and 6 bases from J, with 9 bases between. CDR1 and CDR2 from the germline V gene are SEHNR and FQNEAQ (reference sequence).

The rearrangement uses TRBV7-3 and TRBJ2-5, with TRBD2 matching 10 bases. The CDR3 is 16 amino acids. The V and J ends lost 5 bases and 1 base, in that order; junction bases with no gene match: 7. Germline V CDR1 and CDR2: SGHTA, FQGTGA. CDR3 in amino acids: CASSLTSGRGQETQYF. For the CDR3, the DNA is TGTGCCAGCAGCCTGACGAGCGGGAGGGGCCAAGAGACCCAGTACTTC.

This chain uses TRBV28 with TRBJ2-7; tentative D call: TRBD1 (5 bases). Germline CDR1 and CDR2: MDHEN and SYDVKM. CDR3 length: 16 amino acids. V dropped 6 bases and J dropped 6 bases, with 24 bases sitting between them. Written as DNA, the CDR3 is TGTGCCAGCAGGCTAGAGGTAGTGGGGCCAAGAGGCGAGCAGTACTTC. Translation: CASRLEVVGPRGEQYF.

The gene calls are TRBV19 and TRBJ2-1, with D perhaps TRBD2 (6 bases). This CDR3 spans 12 amino acids. Trimming stripped 5 bases from V and 14 bases from J, with 16 bases between. Germline CDR1 reads LNHDA; CDR2 reads SQIVND (reference sequence). The DNA for the CDR3 is TGTGCCAGTAGTTCTGTAGCGGCTAAGGAGTTCTTC. Its translation is CASSSVAAKEFF.

The chain uses TRBV19 and TRBJ2-7, with 10 bases fitting TRBD2. The CDR3 length is 15 residues. Unmatched junction bases numbered 5, after V lost 3 bases and J lost 3 bases. CDR1 LNHDA and CDR2 SQIVND come from the germline V gene (reference sequence). The CDR3 DNA is TGTGCCAGTAGTATTGCTAGCGGGAGTTTCTACGAGCAGTACTTC. Protein: CASSIASGSFYEQYF. Full variable domain (missing parts from reference TRBV19 and TRBJ2-7): DGGITQSPKYLFRKEGQNVTLSCEQNLNHDAMYWYRQDPGQGLRLIYYSQIVNDFQKGDIAEGYSVSREKKESFPLTVTSAQKNPTAFYLCASSIASGSFYEQYFGPGTRLTVT.

J is TRBJ2-5 and V is TRBV5-1, with D tentatively TRBD1 (5 bases). The CDR3 length is 15 residues. Trimming took 0 bases from V and 5 from J, leaving 14 bases between them. Looked up from germline, CDR1 is SGHRS and CDR2 is YFSETQ. The CDR3: CASSLEDNLGETQYF. The DNA of the CDR3 is TGCGCCAGCAGCTTGGAGGACAACCTAGGGGAGACCCAGTACTTC.

The chain has TRBV21-1 and TRBJ2-1; the D call in the table, TRBD2, was not verified against the DNA. TRBV21-1 constitutes a pseudogene. CDR3 length equals 21 residues. CDR3 in amino acids: CASSKKFSGSLLQRSYNEQFF. CDR3 sequence (DNA): TGTGCCAGCAGCAAAAAATTTAGCGGGAGCTTGTTGCAGAGGTCCTACAATGAGCAGTTCTTC.

This chain links TRBV10-3 with TRBJ2-7; 9 bases agree with TRBD1. V shed 3 bases and J 3 bases; nucleotides not matched to a gene: 3. Germline CDR1 and CDR2: ENHRY and SYGVKD. The CDR3 has 14 residues. Here the CDR3 DNA reads TGTGCCATCAGTGACCGGGGACAGGGCTACGAGCAGTACTTC. It yields the protein CAISDRGQGYEQYF.